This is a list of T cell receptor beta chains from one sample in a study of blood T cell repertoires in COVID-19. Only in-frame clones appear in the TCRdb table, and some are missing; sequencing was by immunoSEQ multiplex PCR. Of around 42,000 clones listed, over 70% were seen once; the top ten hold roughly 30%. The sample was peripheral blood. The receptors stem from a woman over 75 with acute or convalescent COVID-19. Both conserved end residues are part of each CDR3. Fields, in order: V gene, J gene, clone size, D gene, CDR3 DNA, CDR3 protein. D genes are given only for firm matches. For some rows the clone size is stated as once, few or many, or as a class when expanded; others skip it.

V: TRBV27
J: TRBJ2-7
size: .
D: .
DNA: TGTGCCAGCAGTTTATCGATAACAGCGAGGGACGAGCAGTACTTC
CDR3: CASSLSITARDEQYF

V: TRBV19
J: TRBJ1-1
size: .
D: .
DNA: TGTGCCAGTAGTACCTCAATTCCGGGCACTGAAGCTTTCTTT
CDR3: CASSTSIPGTEAFF

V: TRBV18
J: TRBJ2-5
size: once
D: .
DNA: TGTGCCAGCTCACCAGCTAGCACTAGGGAGACCCAGTACTTC
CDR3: CASSPASTRETQYF

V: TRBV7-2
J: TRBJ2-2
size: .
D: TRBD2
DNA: TGTGCCAGCAGCACACCGGGACTAAACACCGGGGAGCTGTTTTTT
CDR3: CASSTPGLNTGELFF

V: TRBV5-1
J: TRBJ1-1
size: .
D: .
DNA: TGCGCCAGCAGCTTGGAAGGGATCGGGGACACTGAAGCTTTCTTT
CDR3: CASSLEGIGDTEAFF

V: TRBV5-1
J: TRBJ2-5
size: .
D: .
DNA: TGCGCCAGCAGCTTGATGTTGCGGGGTCAAGAGACCCAGTACTTC
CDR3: CASSLMLRGQETQYF

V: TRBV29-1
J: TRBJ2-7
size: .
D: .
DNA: TGCAGCGTGGGCAGGGGCCTTTCAGACGAGCAGTACTTC
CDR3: CSVGRGLSDEQYF

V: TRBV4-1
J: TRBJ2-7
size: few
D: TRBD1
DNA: TGCGCCAGCAGCCAGCAGGGGGCGAGGTACGAGCAGTACTTC
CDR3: CASSQQGARYEQYF

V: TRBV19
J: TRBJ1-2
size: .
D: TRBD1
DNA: TGTGCCAGTATGGGGACAGGCGCTTTCAACTATGGCTACACCTTC
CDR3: CASMGTGAFNYGYTF

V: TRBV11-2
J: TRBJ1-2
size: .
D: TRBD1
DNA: TGTGCCAGCAGCTTGGACAGGGGCACTGGTTATGGCTACACCTTC
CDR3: CASSLDRGTGYGYTF

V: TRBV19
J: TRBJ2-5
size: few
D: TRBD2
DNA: TGTGCCAGCCAAAGGACTAGCGGGAACCTAGGGTTAGAGACCCAGTACTTC
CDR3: CASQRTSGNLGLETQYF

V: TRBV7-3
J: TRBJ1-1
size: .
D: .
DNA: TGTGCCAGCAGCTTAGCGAGAGAGAACACTGAAGCTTTCTTT
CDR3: CASSLARENTEAFF

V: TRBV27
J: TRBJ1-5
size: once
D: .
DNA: TGTGCCAGCAGTTTATTCCCGGGGTTGGAGCCCCAGCATTTT
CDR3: CASSLFPGLEPQHF

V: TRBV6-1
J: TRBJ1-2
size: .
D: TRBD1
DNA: TGTGCCAGCAGTGAAGCAGCAGGGGGATATGGCTACACCTTC
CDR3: CASSEAAGGYGYTF

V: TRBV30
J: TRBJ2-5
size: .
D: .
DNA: TGTGCCTGGAGTAATAATGGACTACCTCAAGAGACCCAGTACTTC
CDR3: CAWSNNGLPQETQYF

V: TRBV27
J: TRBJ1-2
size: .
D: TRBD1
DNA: TGTGCCAGCAGTCCGGGACAGGTGTTTAGCTACACCTTC
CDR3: CASSPGQVFSYTF

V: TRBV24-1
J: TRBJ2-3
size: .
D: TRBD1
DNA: TGTGCCACCAGTGACACCGGACAGGGTGGGGATACGCAGTATTTT
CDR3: CATSDTGQGGDTQYF

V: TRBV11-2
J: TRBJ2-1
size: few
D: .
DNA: TGTGCCAGCAGCTTACCCTACGAGCAGTTCTTC
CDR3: CASSLPYEQFF

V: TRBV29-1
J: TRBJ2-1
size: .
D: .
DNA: TGCAGCGCCCGAAAGGGGGAGAATGAGCAGTTCTTC
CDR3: CSARKGENEQFF

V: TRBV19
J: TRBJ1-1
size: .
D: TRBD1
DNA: TGTGCCAGTAGTGACAGGGTGAACACTGAAGCTTTCTTT
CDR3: CASSDRVNTEAFF

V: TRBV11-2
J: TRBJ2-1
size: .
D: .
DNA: TGTGCCAGCAGCGTTAGCGGATTTAATGGGCAGTTCTTC
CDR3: CASSVSGFNGQFF

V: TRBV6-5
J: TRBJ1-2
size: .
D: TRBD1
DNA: TGTGCCACTAGTGGGGAAAGCGACAGGGGGTATGGCTACACCTTC
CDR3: CATSGESDRGYGYTF

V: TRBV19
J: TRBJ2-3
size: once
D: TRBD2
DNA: TGTGCCACTACTAGCGGGAGCACAGATACGCAGTATTTT
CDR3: CATTSGSTDTQYF

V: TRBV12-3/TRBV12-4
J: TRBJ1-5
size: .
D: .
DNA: TGTGCCAGCAGTTTATCAAGAGATCAGCCCCAGCATTTT
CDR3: CASSLSRDQPQHF

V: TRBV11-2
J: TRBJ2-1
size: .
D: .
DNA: TGTGCCAGCAGCTTAGCGCGGAATGAGCAGTTCTTC
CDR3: CASSLARNEQFF

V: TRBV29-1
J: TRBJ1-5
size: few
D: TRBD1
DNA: TGCAGCGTTTCCGGACAGTCAGGGGGTCAGCCCCAGCATTTT
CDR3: CSVSGQSGGQPQHF

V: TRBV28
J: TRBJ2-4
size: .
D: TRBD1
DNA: TGTGCCACCCGACAGGGGGTAGAGAACATTCAGTACTTC
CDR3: CATRQGVENIQYF

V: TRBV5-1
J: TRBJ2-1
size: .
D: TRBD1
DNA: TGCGCCAGCAGCTTGGGGGACAGGGGGCATCAGAATGAGCAGTTCTTC
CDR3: CASSLGDRGHQNEQFF

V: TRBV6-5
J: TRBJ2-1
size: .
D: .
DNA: TGTGCCACCAACGAAGGGAGGGAGCAGTTCTTC
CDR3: CATNEGREQFF

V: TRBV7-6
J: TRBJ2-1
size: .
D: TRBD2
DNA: TGTGCCAGCAGCGGACAAAGCGGGAGCCCCTACAATGAGCAGTTCTTC
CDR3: CASSGQSGSPYNEQFF

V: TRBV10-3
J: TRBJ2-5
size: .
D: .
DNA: TGTGCCATCAGTGTGGGACAAAACCAAGAGACCCAGTACTTC
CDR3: CAISVGQNQETQYF

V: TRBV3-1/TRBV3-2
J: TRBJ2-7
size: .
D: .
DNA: TGTGCCGACCTGGGGGAGGTCGAGCAGTACTTC
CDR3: CADLGEVEQYF

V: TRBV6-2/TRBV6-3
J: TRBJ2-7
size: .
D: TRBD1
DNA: TGTGCCAGCAGTTACACCCCGACAGGGCGGTACGAGCAGTACTTC
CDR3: CASSYTPTGRYEQYF

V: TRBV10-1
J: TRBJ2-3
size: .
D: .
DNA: TGCGCCAGCGGTGACAGGACTAGCACAGATACGCAGTATTTT
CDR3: CASGDRTSTDTQYF

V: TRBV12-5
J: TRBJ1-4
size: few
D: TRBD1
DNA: TGTGCTAGTGGTGAGGGACAGCCTAATGAAAAACTGTTTTTT
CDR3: CASGEGQPNEKLFF

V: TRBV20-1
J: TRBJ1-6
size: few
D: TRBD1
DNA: TGCAGTGCTAGTCGACAGGGGAGTTATAATTCACCCCTCCACTTT
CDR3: CSASRQGSYNSPLHF

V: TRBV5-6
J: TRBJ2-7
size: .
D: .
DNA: TGTGCCAGCAGCTTGCCCACTGTCTACGAGCAGTACTTC
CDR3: CASSLPTVYEQYF

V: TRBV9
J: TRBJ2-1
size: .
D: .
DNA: TGTGCCAGCAGCGTAGTGGGGGGAGGTGGGAGGCGGTTGAATGAGCAGTTCTTC
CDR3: CASSVVGGGGRRLNEQFF

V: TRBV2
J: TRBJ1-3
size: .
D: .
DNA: TGTGCCAGCAGCACCCTCCTAGACAGGACTTCTGGAAACACCATATATTTT
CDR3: CASSTLLDRTSGNTIYF

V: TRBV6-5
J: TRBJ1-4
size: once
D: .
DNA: TGTGCCAGCAGTTTAAACAGGGTGAATAATGAAAAACTGTTTTTT
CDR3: CASSLNRVNNEKLFF

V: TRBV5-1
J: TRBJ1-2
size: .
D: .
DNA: TGCGCCAGCAGCTTGGAGGGGGAGGGAGCTGGCTACACCTTC
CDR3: CASSLEGEGAGYTF

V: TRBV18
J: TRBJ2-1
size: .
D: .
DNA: TGTGCCAGCTCACCTATACCAAGGGGTGGATCCTACAATGAGCAGTTCTTC
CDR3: CASSPIPRGGSYNEQFF

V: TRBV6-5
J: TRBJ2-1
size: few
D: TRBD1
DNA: TGTGCCAGCCGGACAGGGGGGGCCGGTGAGCAGTTCTTC
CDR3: CASRTGGAGEQFF